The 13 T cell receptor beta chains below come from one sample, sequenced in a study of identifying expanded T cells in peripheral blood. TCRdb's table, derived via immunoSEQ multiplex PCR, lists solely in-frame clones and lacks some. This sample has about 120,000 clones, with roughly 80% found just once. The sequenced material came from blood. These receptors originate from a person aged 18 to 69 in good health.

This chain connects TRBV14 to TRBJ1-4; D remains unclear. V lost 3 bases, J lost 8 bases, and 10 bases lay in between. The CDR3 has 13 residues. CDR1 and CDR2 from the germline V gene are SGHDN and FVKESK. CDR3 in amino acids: CASSQRVREKLFF. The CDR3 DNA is TGTGCCAGCAGCCAGAGGGTGCGAGAAAAACTGTTTTTT.

The CDR3 coding sequence is TGTGCCAGCAGTTGGTCGGCGGGCTCTGGGGCCAACGTCCTGACTTTC. Its translation: CASSWSAGSGANVLTF. V is TRBV6-5 and J is TRBJ2-6, with D tentatively TRBD2 (5 bases). Trimming took off 4 bases at V and 0 bases at J, with 10 bases between the two ends. There are 16 residues in the CDR3. CDR1 MNHEY and CDR2 SVGAGI come from the germline V gene.

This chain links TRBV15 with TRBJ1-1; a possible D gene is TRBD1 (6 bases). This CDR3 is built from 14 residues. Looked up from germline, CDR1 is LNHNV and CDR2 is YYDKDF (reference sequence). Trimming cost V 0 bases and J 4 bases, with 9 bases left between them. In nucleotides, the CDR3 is TGTGCCACCAGCAGAGATGGCAGGGGCACTGAAGCTTTCTTT. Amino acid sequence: CATSRDGRGTEAFF.

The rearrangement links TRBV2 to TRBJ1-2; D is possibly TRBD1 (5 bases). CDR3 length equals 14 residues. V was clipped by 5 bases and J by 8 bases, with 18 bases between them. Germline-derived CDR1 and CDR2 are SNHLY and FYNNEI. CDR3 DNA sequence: TGTGCCAGCAGTAGGGAAGGGGCTTTGGAGGGCTACACCTTC. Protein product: CASSREGALEGYTF.

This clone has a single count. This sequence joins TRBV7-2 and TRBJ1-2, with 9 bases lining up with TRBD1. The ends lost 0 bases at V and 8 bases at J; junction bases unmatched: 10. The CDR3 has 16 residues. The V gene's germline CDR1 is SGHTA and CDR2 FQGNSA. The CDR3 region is CASSLAPGQGGEGYTF. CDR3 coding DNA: TGTGCCAGCAGCTTAGCGCCGGGACAGGGAGGCGAAGGCTACACCTTC.

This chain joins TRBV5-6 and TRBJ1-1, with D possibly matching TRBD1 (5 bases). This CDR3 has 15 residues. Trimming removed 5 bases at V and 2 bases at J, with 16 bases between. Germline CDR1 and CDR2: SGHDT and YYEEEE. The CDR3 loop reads CASSVRDRRNTEAFF. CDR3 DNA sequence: TGTGCCAGCAGTGTCAGGGACCGACGAAACACTGAAGCTTTCTTT.

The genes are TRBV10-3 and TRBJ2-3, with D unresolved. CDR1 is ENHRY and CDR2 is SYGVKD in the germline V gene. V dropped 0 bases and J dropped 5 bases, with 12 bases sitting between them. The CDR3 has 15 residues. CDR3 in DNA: TGTGCCATCAGTGAGTCATTGGCTAGTGAAGATACGCAGTATTTT. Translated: CAISESLASEDTQYF.

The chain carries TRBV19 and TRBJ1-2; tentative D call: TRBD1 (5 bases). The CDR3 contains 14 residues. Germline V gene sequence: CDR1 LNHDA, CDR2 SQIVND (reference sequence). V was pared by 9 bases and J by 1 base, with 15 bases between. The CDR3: CASRYGGSNYGYTF. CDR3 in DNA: TGTGCCAGCCGCTACGGGGGGAGTAACTATGGCTACACCTTC.

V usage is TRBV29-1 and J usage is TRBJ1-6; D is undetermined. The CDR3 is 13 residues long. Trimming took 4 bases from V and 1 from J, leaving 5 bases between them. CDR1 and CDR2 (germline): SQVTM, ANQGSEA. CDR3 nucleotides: TGCAGCGTTGGGGTTTCCTATAATTCACCCCTCCACTTT. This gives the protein CSVGVSYNSPLHF.

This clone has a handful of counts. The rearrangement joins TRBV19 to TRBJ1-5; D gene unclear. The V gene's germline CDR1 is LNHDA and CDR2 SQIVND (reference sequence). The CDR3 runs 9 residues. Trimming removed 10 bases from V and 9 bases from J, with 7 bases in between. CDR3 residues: CATAPPQHF. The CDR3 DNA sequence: TGTGCCACCGCTCCGCCCCAGCATTTT.

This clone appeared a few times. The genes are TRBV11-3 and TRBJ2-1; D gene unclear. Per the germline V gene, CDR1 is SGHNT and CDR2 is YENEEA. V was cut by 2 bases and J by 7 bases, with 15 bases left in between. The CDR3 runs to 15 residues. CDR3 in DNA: TGTGCCAGCAGCTTAACGGCCGGCAGCCTTAATGAGCAGTTCTTC. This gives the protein CASSLTAGSLNEQFF.

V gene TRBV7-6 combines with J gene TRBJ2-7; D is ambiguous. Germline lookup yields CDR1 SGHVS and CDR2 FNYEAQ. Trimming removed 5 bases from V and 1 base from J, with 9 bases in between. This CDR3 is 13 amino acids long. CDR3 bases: TGTGCCAGCAGCCTGCACGAATCCTACGAGCAGTACTTC. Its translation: CASSLHESYEQYF.

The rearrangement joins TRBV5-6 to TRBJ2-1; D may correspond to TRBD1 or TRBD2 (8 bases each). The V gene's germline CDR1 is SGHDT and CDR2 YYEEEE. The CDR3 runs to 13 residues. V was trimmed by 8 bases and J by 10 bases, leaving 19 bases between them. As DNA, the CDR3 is TGTGCCAGTAGCGGGACAGGCAAGGGGGAGCAGTTCTTC. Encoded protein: CASSGTGKGEQFF.